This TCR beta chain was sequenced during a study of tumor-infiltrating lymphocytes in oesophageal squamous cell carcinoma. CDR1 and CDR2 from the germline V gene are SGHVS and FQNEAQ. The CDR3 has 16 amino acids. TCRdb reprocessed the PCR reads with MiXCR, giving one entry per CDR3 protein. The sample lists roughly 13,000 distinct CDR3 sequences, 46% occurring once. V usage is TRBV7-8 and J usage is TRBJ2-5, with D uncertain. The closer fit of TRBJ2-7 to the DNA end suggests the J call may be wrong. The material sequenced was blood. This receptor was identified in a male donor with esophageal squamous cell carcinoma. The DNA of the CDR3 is TGTGCCAGCAGCTTAGCCGACATAGAAAACATCTACGAGCAGTACTTC. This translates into CASSLADIENIYEQYF.